This record covers a single TCR beta chain. The data are from a study of shared clonotypes between healthy human individuals. The repertoire was sequenced with immunoSEQ multiplex PCR; TCRdb's copy has only in-frame clones and lacks some. The sample lists 2,500,000 or so clones; roughly nine tenths were seen once. Germline V gene lookup returns CDR1 SNHLY and CDR2 FYNNEI. The CDR3 has 16 amino acids. V was trimmed by 3 bases and J by 3 bases, leaving 16 bases between them. The V gene is TRBV2, the J gene TRBJ2-3, with no clear D. The source is a man younger than 30 in good health. The sample comprised naive CD4+ T cells sorted from blood. Subset indicated: CD45RA+ positively selected. Here the CDR3 DNA reads TGTGCCAGCAGTGATTTTTACCCCGATCCGACAGATACGCAGTATTTT. Protein product: CASSDFYPDPTDTQYF.